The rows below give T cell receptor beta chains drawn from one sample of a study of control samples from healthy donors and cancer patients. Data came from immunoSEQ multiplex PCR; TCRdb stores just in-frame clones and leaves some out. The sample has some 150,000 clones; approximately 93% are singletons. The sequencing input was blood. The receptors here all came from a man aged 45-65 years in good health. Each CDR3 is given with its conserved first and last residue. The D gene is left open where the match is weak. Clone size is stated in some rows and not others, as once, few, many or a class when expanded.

CDR3 DNA: TGTGCCAGCTCACCACCGTCGGGGGCAGGGAGAAATCAGCCCCAGCATTTT
CDR3 protein: CASSPPSGAGRNQPQHF
D gene: .
J gene: TRBJ1-5
V gene: TRBV18
clone size: .

CDR3 DNA: TGTGCCAGCAGCTCCCCTCAAGAGACCCAGTACTTC
CDR3 protein: CASSSPQETQYF
D gene: .
J gene: TRBJ2-5
V gene: TRBV7-2
clone size: .

CDR3 DNA: TGTGCCAGCAGCATACAGGGGTACACTGAAGCTTTCTTT
CDR3 protein: CASSIQGYTEAFF
D gene: TRBD1
J gene: TRBJ1-1
V gene: TRBV7-9
clone size: once

CDR3 DNA: TGTGCCAGCAGTTTGCGAGGGGACCTTGGCTATGGCTACACCTTC
CDR3 protein: CASSLRGDLGYGYTF
D gene: .
J gene: TRBJ1-2
V gene: TRBV28
clone size: .

CDR3 DNA: TGTGCCAGCAGCAGACTAGCGGCAAACACCGGGGAGCTGTTTTTT
CDR3 protein: CASSRLAANTGELFF
D gene: TRBD2
J gene: TRBJ2-2
V gene: TRBV7-2
clone size: .

CDR3 DNA: TGTGCCAGCAGCCAAATCGGGACTAGCGGGAGGTCAGATACGCAGTATTTT
CDR3 protein: CASSQIGTSGRSDTQYF
D gene: TRBD2
J gene: TRBJ2-3
V gene: TRBV4-2
clone size: .

CDR3 DNA: TGTGCCAGCTCCCTTACAGGGGAGGGCTATGGCTACACCTTC
CDR3 protein: CASSLTGEGYGYTF
D gene: TRBD1
J gene: TRBJ1-2
V gene: TRBV6-6
clone size: .

CDR3 DNA: TGTGCCAGTGTCCGGACTAGCGGGAGGGAATACAATGAGCAGTTCTTC
CDR3 protein: CASVRTSGREYNEQFF
D gene: TRBD2
J gene: TRBJ2-1
V gene: TRBV19
clone size: .

CDR3 DNA: TGCAGCACCCTCGGTGGGCAGGGTCCCACAGATACGCAGTATTTT
CDR3 protein: CSTLGGQGPTDTQYF
D gene: .
J gene: TRBJ2-3
V gene: TRBV29-1
clone size: .

CDR3 DNA: TGTGCCAGCAGTTTCCGACAGGGCAATGAAGCTTTCTTT
CDR3 protein: CASSFRQGNEAFF
D gene: TRBD1
J gene: TRBJ1-1
V gene: TRBV28
clone size: .

CDR3 DNA: TGTGCCAGCAGCCCGGACGGCAGGGGAGCTACTTCTGGGGCCAACGTCCTGACTTTC
CDR3 protein: CASSPDGRGATSGANVLTF
D gene: .
J gene: TRBJ2-6
V gene: TRBV5-4
clone size: .

CDR3 DNA: TGTGCCAGCGCTGAGATTTTTAATGAAAAACTGTTTTTT
CDR3 protein: CASAEIFNEKLFF
D gene: .
J gene: TRBJ1-4
V gene: TRBV6-5
clone size: .

CDR3 DNA: TGTGCCAGCATGGCCACAGGTTCACCCCTCCACTTT
CDR3 protein: CASMATGSPLHF
D gene: .
J gene: TRBJ1-6
V gene: TRBV2
clone size: .

CDR3 DNA: TGTGCCAGCAGCTCCGGACTAGCGGTCTACAATGAGCAGTTCTTC
CDR3 protein: CASSSGLAVYNEQFF
D gene: TRBD2
J gene: TRBJ2-1
V gene: TRBV5-6
clone size: .

CDR3 DNA: TGTGCCAGCAGCAAAAGAGCGGTAGCGGGAGACGAAGATACGCAGTATTTT
CDR3 protein: CASSKRAVAGDEDTQYF
D gene: .
J gene: TRBJ2-3
V gene: TRBV21-1
clone size: .

CDR3 DNA: TGTGCCAGTAGTATTGGGGGGAGTAATCTTGTCGGAAACATTCAGTACTTC
CDR3 protein: CASSIGGSNLVGNIQYF
D gene: .
J gene: TRBJ2-4
V gene: TRBV19
clone size: .

CDR3 DNA: TGTGCCAGCAGCCCCCTAGGTGAACAGCTGAATTCACCCCTCCACTTT
CDR3 protein: CASSPLGEQLNSPLHF
D gene: .
J gene: TRBJ1-6
V gene: TRBV11-2
clone size: .

CDR3 DNA: TGTGCCAGCAGTGCCTTATTCACAGATACGCAGTATTTT
CDR3 protein: CASSALFTDTQYF
D gene: .
J gene: TRBJ2-3
V gene: TRBV2
clone size: .

CDR3 DNA: TGTGCCAGCAGCTCGGGACTAGCGTCGGGAAATGAGCAGTTCTTC
CDR3 protein: CASSSGLASGNEQFF
D gene: TRBD2
J gene: TRBJ2-1
V gene: TRBV5-4
clone size: .

CDR3 DNA: TGTGCCACCGCTAGCCGGACTCCACCCTACAATGAGCAGTTCTTC
CDR3 protein: CATASRTPPYNEQFF
D gene: .
J gene: TRBJ2-1
V gene: TRBV24-1
clone size: .

CDR3 DNA: TGTGCCAGCAGCTTTCAGACAACTCAAAAACTGTTTTTT
CDR3 protein: CASSFQTTQKLFF
D gene: .
J gene: TRBJ1-4
V gene: TRBV7-9
clone size: once

CDR3 DNA: TGCGCCAGCAGCCCCGGGACAGGGAAAGGGGCGGGGGACACTGAAGCTTTCTTT
CDR3 protein: CASSPGTGKGAGDTEAFF
D gene: TRBD1
J gene: TRBJ1-1
V gene: TRBV5-1
clone size: .

CDR3 DNA: TGTGCCAGCAGCCAAGGGGACGGATACAATGAGCAGTTCTTC
CDR3 protein: CASSQGDGYNEQFF
D gene: .
J gene: TRBJ2-1
V gene: TRBV4-2
clone size: .

CDR3 DNA: TGTGCCAGCAGTTTACTTCTAGGGGTGAGAGGCGGCACCATATATTTT
CDR3 protein: CASSLLLGVRGGTIYF
D gene: .
J gene: TRBJ1-3
V gene: TRBV28
clone size: .

CDR3 DNA: TGTGCCAGCAGCGCGACAGGGCCCCCTTTCGCACTTGGCTACACCTTC
CDR3 protein: CASSATGPPFALGYTF
D gene: TRBD1
J gene: TRBJ1-2
V gene: TRBV7-2
clone size: .

CDR3 DNA: TGTGCCAGCACGACTGAGGGGCGATCGCCCCAGCATTTT
CDR3 protein: CASTTEGRSPQHF
D gene: .
J gene: TRBJ1-5
V gene: TRBV6-5
clone size: .

CDR3 DNA: TGTGCCATCAGTGACCGTCGGGACAGGATCACAGAATCTAGCACAGATACGCAGTATTTT
CDR3 protein: CAISDRRDRITESSTDTQYF
D gene: TRBD1
J gene: TRBJ2-3
V gene: TRBV10-3
clone size: .

CDR3 DNA: TGTGCCAGCAGCTTGGATGGCGGCTCCTACAATGAGCAGTTCTTC
CDR3 protein: CASSLDGGSYNEQFF
D gene: .
J gene: TRBJ2-1
V gene: TRBV5-4
clone size: .

CDR3 DNA: TGTGCCTGGAGCTACGGGGACTCTCAGTTCTTC
CDR3 protein: CAWSYGDSQFF
D gene: .
J gene: TRBJ2-1
V gene: TRBV30
clone size: .

CDR3 DNA: TGTGCCACCAGCCCAGCAGGAAACACCATATATTTT
CDR3 protein: CATSPAGNTIYF
D gene: .
J gene: TRBJ1-3
V gene: TRBV15
clone size: .

CDR3 DNA: TGTGCCAGCAGCTTTTTCGGCAGTGCCCCAGGGACCCAGTACTTC
CDR3 protein: CASSFFGSAPGTQYF
D gene: .
J gene: TRBJ2-5
V gene: TRBV5-6
clone size: few

CDR3 DNA: TGTGCCAGCAGCCTCCGAATGAGGGATGGCTACACCTTC
CDR3 protein: CASSLRMRDGYTF
D gene: .
J gene: TRBJ1-2
V gene: TRBV13
clone size: few

CDR3 DNA: TGCGCCAGCAGCGTTACCCGACTAGCATCCTACAATGAGCAGTTCTTC
CDR3 protein: CASSVTRLASYNEQFF
D gene: TRBD2
J gene: TRBJ2-1
V gene: TRBV5-1
clone size: .

CDR3 DNA: TGTGCCAGCAGTGAGGTTCAGGGGACTAGCGGAACCTACGAGCAGTACTTC
CDR3 protein: CASSEVQGTSGTYEQYF
D gene: TRBD2
J gene: TRBJ2-7
V gene: TRBV25-1
clone size: .

CDR3 DNA: TGTGCCAGCAGCCAAATCACAGGGACTGGAAACACCATATATTTT
CDR3 protein: CASSQITGTGNTIYF
D gene: .
J gene: TRBJ1-3
V gene: TRBV7-9
clone size: .